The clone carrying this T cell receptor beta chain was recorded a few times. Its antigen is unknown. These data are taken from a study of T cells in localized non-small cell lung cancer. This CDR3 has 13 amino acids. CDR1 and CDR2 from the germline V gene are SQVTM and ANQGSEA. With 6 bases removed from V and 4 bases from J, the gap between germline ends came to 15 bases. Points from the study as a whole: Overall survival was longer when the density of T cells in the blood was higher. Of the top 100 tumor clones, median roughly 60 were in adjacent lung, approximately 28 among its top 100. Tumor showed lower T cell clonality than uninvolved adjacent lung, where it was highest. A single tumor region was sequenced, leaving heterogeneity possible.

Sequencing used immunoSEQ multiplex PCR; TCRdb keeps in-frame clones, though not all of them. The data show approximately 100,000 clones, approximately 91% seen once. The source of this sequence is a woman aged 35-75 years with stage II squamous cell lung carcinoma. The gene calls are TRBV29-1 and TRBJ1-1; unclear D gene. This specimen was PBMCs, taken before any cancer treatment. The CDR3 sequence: CSVLVLAGTEAFF. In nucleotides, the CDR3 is TGCAGCGTCCTCGTTCTAGCGGGCACTGAAGCTTTCTTT.